This TCR beta chain was profiled in a study of cytomegalovirus exposure and HLA in healthy donors. The PCR used 60 Vbeta and 13 Jbeta primers. Profiling relied on immunoSEQ multiplex PCR, and the TCRdb table lists in-frame clones only, not all of them. The repertoire holds about 140,000 clones, with approximately 80% as singletons. In germline, CDR1 is SGHTA, CDR2 FQGNSA. V shed 3 bases and J shed 6 bases, with 8 bases lying between them. The CDR3 length is 13 residues. The donors (healthy individuals) were bone marrow donors. The sequence came from a woman aged 45 to 65 in good health and CMV-seronegative. The chain combines TRBV7-2 with TRBJ2-2; a possible D gene is TRBD1 (5 bases). Specimen: PBMCs. As DNA, the CDR3 is TGTGCCAGCAGCTTGGTACAGGCCGGGGAGCTGTTTTTT. Translation gives CASSLVQAGELFF.